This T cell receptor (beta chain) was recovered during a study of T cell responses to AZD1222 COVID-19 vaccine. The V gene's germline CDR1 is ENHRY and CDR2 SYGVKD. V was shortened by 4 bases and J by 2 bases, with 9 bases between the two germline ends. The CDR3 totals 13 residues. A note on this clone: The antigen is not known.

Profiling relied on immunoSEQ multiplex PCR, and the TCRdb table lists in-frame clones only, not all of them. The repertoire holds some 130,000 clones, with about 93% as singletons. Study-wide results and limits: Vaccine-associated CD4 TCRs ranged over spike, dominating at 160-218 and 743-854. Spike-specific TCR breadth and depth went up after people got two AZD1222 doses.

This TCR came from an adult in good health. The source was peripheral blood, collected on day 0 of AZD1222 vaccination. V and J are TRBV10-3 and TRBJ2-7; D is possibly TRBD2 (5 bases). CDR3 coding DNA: TGTGCCATCAGTGGGACTGTCCCCTACGAGCAGTACTTC. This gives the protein CAISGTVPYEQYF.